These T cell receptor beta chains were read from a single sample in a study of cytomegalovirus exposure and HLA in healthy donors. Here immunoSEQ multiplex PCR was the method, and the copy in TCRdb shows in-frame clones only, minus some. The sample holds roughly 100,000 clones; roughly 80% are singletons and the top ten take 9.6%. The sample consisted of PBMCs. Receptor source: a male donor in good health and CMV-seropositive. Each CDR3 is given with its conserved first and last residue. The order of the fields is J gene, clone size, V gene, CDR3 protein. The size of a clone is reported for some rows only, either as once, few or many, or as a class for expanded clones.

j_gene: TRBJ2-5; abundance: -; v_gene: TRBV18; CDR3aa: CASSPIAGGRETQYF
j_gene: TRBJ1-1; abundance: once; v_gene: TRBV18; CDR3aa: CASSSTGGKDTEAFF
j_gene: TRBJ1-1; abundance: -; v_gene: TRBV2; CDR3aa: CASRSRARNTEAFF
j_gene: TRBJ2-1; abundance: -; v_gene: TRBV4-1; CDR3aa: CASSQDIGSGEQFF
j_gene: TRBJ2-1; abundance: -; v_gene: TRBV5-8; CDR3aa: CASRARDSREQFF
j_gene: TRBJ1-1; abundance: -; v_gene: TRBV28; CDR3aa: CASSLRGGNTEAFF
j_gene: TRBJ1-2; abundance: -; v_gene: TRBV4-1; CDR3aa: CASSQDQGEGYGYTF
j_gene: TRBJ1-1; abundance: few; v_gene: TRBV19; CDR3aa: CASSIKGDTEAFF
j_gene: TRBJ1-1; abundance: -; v_gene: TRBV5-6; CDR3aa: CASLWGGPEAFF
j_gene: TRBJ2-3; abundance: -; v_gene: TRBV10-3; CDR3aa: CAINLGLAGADTQYF
j_gene: TRBJ1-2; abundance: -; v_gene: TRBV28; CDR3aa: CASSSGGEYRAFRGYTF
j_gene: TRBJ2-1; abundance: -; v_gene: TRBV27; CDR3aa: CASSLRQSYNEQFF
j_gene: TRBJ1-4; abundance: few; v_gene: TRBV6-1; CDR3aa: CASRLSATNEKLFF
j_gene: TRBJ2-1; abundance: -; v_gene: TRBV5-1; CDR3aa: CASSLRLKREAHSYNEQFF
j_gene: TRBJ2-1; abundance: -; v_gene: TRBV6-1; CDR3aa: CASGRGGYNEQFF
j_gene: TRBJ2-4; abundance: -; v_gene: TRBV7-6; CDR3aa: CATSPGPLAKNSQYF
j_gene: TRBJ1-1; abundance: once; v_gene: TRBV7-2; CDR3aa: CASSSQGNTEAFF
j_gene: TRBJ2-2; abundance: -; v_gene: TRBV15; CDR3aa: CATSSDALATGELFF
j_gene: TRBJ2-2; abundance: -; v_gene: TRBV19; CDR3aa: CASTLRRASGRPGELFF
j_gene: TRBJ2-7; abundance: -; v_gene: TRBV27; CDR3aa: CASSFGGASYEQYF
j_gene: TRBJ2-1; abundance: -; v_gene: TRBV28; CDR3aa: CASSSFGQGRNEQFF
j_gene: TRBJ1-1; abundance: few; v_gene: TRBV28; CDR3aa: CASSSQGVEAFF
j_gene: TRBJ2-5; abundance: once; v_gene: TRBV5-4; CDR3aa: CASSLGQSETQYF
j_gene: TRBJ1-6; abundance: -; v_gene: TRBV2; CDR3aa: CASSSDRDSPLHF
j_gene: TRBJ2-7; abundance: -; v_gene: TRBV19; CDR3aa: CASSPGSAYEQYF
j_gene: TRBJ1-2; abundance: -; v_gene: TRBV19; CDR3aa: CATSPGINYGYTF
j_gene: TRBJ1-2; abundance: -; v_gene: TRBV9; CDR3aa: CASSVDDGLAYGYTF
j_gene: TRBJ2-7; abundance: -; v_gene: TRBV4-3; CDR3aa: CASSQDRRGLYYEQYF
j_gene: TRBJ1-4; abundance: -; v_gene: TRBV5-1; CDR3aa: CASSVLGQSNEKLFF
j_gene: TRBJ1-2; abundance: few; v_gene: TRBV18; CDR3aa: CASSSQSQSGYTF
j_gene: TRBJ2-6; abundance: medium-sized; v_gene: TRBV4-3; CDR3aa: CASSQGDSLSGANVLTF
j_gene: TRBJ2-6; abundance: -; v_gene: TRBV6-5; CDR3aa: CASRRSGANVLTF
j_gene: TRBJ2-3; abundance: -; v_gene: TRBV19; CDR3aa: CASSLQNGDTQYF
j_gene: TRBJ2-7; abundance: -; v_gene: TRBV28; CDR3aa: CASSRLAGGVYEQYF
j_gene: TRBJ2-1; abundance: few; v_gene: TRBV14; CDR3aa: CACNSGRVLNEQFF
j_gene: TRBJ2-1; abundance: -; v_gene: TRBV4-1; CDR3aa: CASSHSTSGSSYNEQFF
j_gene: TRBJ1-1; abundance: -; v_gene: TRBV6-6; CDR3aa: CASSFGVPLMNTEAFF
j_gene: TRBJ2-3; abundance: -; v_gene: TRBV21-1; CDR3aa: CASSKGGDSRFTDTQYF
j_gene: TRBJ2-5; abundance: -; v_gene: TRBV20-1; CDR3aa: CSARYQETQYF
j_gene: TRBJ2-5; abundance: -; v_gene: TRBV7-9; CDR3aa: CASSLDRVQETQYF